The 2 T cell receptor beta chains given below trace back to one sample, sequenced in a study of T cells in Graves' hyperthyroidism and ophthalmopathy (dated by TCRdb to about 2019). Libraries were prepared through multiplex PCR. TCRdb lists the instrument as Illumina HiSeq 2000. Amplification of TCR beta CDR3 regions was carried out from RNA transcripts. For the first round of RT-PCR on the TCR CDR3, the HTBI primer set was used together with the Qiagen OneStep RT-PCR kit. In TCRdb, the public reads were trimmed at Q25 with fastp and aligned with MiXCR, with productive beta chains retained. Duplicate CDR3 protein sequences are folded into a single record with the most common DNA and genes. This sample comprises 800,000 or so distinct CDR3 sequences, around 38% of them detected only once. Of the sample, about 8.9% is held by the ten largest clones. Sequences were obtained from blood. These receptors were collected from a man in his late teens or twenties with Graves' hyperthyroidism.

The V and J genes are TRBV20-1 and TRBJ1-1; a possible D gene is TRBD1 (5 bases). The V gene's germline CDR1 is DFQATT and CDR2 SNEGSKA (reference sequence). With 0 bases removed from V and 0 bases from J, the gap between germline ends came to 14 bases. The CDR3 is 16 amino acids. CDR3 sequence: CSARDAEGFMNTEAFF. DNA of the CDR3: TGCAGTGCTAGAGATGCCGAGGGGTTTATGAACACTGAAGCTTTCTTT.

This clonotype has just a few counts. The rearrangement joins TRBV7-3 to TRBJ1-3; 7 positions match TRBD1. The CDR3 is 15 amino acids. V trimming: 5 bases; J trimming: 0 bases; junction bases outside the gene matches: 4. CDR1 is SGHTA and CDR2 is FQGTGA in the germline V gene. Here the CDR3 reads CASSKRDSSGNTIYF. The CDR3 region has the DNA TGTGCCAGCAGCAAGAGGGACAGCTCTGGAAACACCATATATTTT.